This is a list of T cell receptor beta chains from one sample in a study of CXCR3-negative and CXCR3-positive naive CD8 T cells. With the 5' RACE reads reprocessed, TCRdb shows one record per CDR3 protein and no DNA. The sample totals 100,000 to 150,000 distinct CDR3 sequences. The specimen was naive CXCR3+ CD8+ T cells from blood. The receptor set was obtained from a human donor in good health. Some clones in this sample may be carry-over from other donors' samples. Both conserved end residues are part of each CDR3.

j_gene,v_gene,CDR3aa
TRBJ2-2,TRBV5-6,CASSLNRWGAGELFF
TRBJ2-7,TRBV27,CASSLFDPRGTEQYF
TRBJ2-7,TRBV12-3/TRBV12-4,CASSLESGPRIYEQYF
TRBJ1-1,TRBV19,CASSPHRGAEAFF
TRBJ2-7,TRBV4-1,CASSPEDSYEQYF
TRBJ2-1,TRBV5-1,CASSWTSGNNEQFF
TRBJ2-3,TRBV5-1,CASSLATGGTDTQYF
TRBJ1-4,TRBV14,CASSHLDRGNEKLFF
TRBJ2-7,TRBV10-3,CAISESTPGQSSYEQYF
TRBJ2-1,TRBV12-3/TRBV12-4,CASSTGVLYNEQFF
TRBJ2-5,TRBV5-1,CASSLGQGAQETQYF
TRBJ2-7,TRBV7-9,CASSLTRDFSYEQYF
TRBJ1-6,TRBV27,CASSLAPGYSPLHF
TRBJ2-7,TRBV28,CASSSDQGVYHEQYF
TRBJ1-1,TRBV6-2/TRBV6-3,CASSTRRTVFLEAFF
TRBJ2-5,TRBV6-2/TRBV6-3,CASSYSVQPQETQYF
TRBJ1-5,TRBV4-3,CASSQDIPPDSNQPQHF
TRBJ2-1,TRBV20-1,CSAFLGGTSGTSEYNEQFF
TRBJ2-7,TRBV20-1,CSARPGLAVEQYF
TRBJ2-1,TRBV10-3,CAISEPGLAAYNEQFF
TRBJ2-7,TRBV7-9,CASSLKTSGDYEQYF
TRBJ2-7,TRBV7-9,CASSRTHREQYF
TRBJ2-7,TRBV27,CASRPLAGVHEQYF
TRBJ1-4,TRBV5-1,CASRDREADVLDEKLFF
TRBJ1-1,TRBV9,CASSVGGETEAFF
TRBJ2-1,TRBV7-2,CASSLSYNEQFF
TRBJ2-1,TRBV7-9,CASSLALSGGAHNEQFF
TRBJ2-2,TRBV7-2,CASTIWTGTGELFF
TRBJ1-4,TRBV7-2,CASSLGDATNEKLFF
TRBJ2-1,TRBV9,CASSQKYNEQFF
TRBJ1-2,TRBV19,CASRSSDRAQNYGYTF
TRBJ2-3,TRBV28,CASSSSGGKTDTQYF
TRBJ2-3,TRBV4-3,CASSQDGTSSTDTQYF
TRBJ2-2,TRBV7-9,CASSSGLTGELFF
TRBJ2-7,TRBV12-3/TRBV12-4,CASSPWTGMDEQYF
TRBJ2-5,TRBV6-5,CASSYLSTGEETQYF
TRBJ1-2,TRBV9,CASSPTTGLYTF
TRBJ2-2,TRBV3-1,CASSQDHMSVNGELFF
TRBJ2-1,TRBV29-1,CSVPDRGRVEQFF
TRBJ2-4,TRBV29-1,CSARTAKNIQYF
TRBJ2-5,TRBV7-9,CASSPILKTQYF
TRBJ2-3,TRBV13,CASSSRLAGRTDTQYF
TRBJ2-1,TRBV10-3,CAITPTSGGHNEQFF
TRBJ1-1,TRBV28,CASSLIKVRSNTEAFF
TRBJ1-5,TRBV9,CASSVGIDQPQHF
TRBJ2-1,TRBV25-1,CASSWGGTYNEQFF
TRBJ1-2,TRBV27,CASSPARTGLGYGYTF
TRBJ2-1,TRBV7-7,CASSFDRGPYNEQFF
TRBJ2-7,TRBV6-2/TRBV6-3,CASSYPKTDPSHEQYF
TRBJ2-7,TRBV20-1,CSARGRGTYEQYF
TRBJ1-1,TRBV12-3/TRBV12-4,CASTLGAMNTEAFF
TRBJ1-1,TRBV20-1,CSARGLGDTEAFF
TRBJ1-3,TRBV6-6,CASIQSGNTIYF